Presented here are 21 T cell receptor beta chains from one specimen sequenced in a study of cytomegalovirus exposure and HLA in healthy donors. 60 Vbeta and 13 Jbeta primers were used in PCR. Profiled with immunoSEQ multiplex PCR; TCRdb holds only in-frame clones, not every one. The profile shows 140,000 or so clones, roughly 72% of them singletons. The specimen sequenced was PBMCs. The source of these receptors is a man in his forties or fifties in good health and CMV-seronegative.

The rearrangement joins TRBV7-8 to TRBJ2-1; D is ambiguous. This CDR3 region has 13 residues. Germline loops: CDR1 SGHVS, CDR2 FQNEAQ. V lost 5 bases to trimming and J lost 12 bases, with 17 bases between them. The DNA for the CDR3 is TGTGCCAGCAGCATAGTGAACTCCCGCGGGCAGTTCTTC. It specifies CASSIVNSRGQFF.

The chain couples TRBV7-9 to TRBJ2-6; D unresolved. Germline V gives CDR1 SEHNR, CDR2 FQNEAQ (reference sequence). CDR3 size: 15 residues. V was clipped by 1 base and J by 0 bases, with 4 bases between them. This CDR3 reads CASSLGHSGANVLTF. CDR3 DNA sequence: TGTGCCAGCAGCTTAGGGCACTCTGGGGCCAACGTCCTGACTTTC.

CDR3: CASSSAGIAGYEQYF. The CDR3 DNA follows: TGTGCCAGCAGCTCGGCCGGGATTGCGGGCTACGAGCAGTACTTC. The J gene is TRBJ2-7, the V gene TRBV7-8; a possible D gene is TRBD2 (5 bases). The length of the CDR3 is 15 residues. The germline V gene encodes CDR1 SGHVS and CDR2 FQNEAQ. Trimming stripped 4 bases from V and 3 bases from J, with 16 bases between.

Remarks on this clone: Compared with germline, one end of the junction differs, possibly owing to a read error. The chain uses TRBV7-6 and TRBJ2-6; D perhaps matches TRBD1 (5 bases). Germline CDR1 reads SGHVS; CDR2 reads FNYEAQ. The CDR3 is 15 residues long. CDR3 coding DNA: TGTGCCAGCAGCTTACCGTCCTCTGGGGCCAACGGCCTGACTTTC. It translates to CASSLPSSGANGLTF.

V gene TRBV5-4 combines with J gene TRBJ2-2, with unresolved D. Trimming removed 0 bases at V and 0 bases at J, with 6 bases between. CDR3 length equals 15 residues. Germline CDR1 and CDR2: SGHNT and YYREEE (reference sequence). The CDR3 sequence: CASSLDTPNTGELFF. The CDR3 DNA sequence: TGTGCCAGCAGCTTGGACACCCCGAACACCGGGGAGCTGTTTTTT.

CDR3 in DNA: TGCGCCAGCAGCCCGAGGATTTGGGGCGACGATGAGCAGTTCTTC. Residues: CASSPRIWGDDEQFF. This chain uses TRBV4-1 with TRBJ2-1; possibly TRBD1 for D (5 bases). V lost 4 bases and J lost 8, with 18 bases in between. Germline V gene sequence: CDR1 MGHRA, CDR2 YSYEKL. The CDR3 totals 15 residues.

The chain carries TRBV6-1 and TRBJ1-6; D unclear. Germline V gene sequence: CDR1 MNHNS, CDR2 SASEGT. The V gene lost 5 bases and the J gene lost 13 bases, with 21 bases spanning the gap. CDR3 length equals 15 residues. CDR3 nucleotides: TGTGCCAGCAGTCAAGATCGGGAGGCTTATCTGCCCCTCCACTTT. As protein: CASSQDREAYLPLHF.

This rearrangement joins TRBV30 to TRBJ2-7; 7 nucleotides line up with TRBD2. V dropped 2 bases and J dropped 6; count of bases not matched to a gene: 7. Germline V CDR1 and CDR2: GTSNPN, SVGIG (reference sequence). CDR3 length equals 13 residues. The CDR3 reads CAWSPSGLSEQYF. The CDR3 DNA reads TGTGCCTGGAGTCCTAGCGGTCTAAGCGAGCAGTACTTC.

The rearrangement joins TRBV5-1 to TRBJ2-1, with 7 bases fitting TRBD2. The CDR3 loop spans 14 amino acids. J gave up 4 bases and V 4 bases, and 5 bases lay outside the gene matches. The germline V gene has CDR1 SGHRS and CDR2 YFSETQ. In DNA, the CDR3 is TGCGCCAGCAGCCCCGGGACTACATACAATGAGCAGTTCTTC. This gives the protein CASSPGTTYNEQFF.

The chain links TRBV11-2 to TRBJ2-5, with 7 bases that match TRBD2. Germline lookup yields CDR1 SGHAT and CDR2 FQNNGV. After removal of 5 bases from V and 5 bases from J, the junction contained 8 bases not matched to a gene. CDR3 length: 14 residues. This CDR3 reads CASSPGLGGETQYF. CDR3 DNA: TGTGCCAGCAGCCCAGGCCTGGGGGGGGAGACCCAGTACTTC.

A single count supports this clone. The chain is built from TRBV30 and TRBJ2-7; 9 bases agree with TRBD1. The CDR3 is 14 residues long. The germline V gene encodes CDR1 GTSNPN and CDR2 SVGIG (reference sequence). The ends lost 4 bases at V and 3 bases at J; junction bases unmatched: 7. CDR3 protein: CAWMGQGIFYEQYF. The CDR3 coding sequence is TGTGCCTGGATGGGACAGGGAATTTTCTACGAGCAGTACTTC.

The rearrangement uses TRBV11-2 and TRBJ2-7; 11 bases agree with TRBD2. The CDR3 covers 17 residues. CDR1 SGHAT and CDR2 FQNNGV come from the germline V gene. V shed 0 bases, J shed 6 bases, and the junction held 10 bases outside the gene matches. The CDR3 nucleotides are TGTGCCAGCAGCTTAGATATACTAGCGGGGGCCTGGGGCGAGCAGTACTTC. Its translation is CASSLDILAGAWGEQYF.

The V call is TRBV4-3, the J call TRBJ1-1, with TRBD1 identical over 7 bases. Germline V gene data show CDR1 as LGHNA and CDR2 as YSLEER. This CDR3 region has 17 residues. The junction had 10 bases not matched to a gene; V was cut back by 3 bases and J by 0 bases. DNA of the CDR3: TGCGCCAGCAGCCATGGCACAGGGGTGGGGATGAACACTGAAGCTTTCTTT. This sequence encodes CASSHGTGVGMNTEAFF.

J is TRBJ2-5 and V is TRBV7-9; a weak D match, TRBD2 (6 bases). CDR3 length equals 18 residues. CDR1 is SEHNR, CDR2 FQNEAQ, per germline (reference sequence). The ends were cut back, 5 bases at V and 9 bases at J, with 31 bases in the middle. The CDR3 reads CASSHLVSGTGPGVAQYF. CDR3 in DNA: TGTGCCAGCAGCCATCTGGTTAGTGGAACAGGCCCGGGGGTGGCCCAGTACTTC.

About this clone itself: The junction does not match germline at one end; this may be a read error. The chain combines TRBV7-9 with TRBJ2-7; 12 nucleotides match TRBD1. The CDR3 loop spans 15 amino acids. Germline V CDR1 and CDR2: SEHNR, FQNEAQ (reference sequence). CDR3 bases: TGTTCCAGCACCCTGGGGACAGGGGGCTTTTACGAGCAGTACTTC. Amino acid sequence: CSSTLGTGGFYEQYF.

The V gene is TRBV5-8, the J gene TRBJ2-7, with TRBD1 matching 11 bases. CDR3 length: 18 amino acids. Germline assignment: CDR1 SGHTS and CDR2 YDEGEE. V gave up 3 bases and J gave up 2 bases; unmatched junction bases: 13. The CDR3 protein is CASSYPGQGDRVPYEQYF. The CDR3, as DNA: TGTGCCAGCAGCTACCCGGGACAGGGGGATCGGGTCCCCTACGAGCAGTACTTC. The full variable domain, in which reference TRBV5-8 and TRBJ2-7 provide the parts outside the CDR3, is EAGVTQSPTHLIKTRGQQATLRCSPISGHTSVYWYQQALGLGLQFLLWYDEGEERNRGNFPPRFSGRQFPNYSSELNVNALELEDSALYLCASSYPGQGDRVPYEQYFGPGTRLTVT.

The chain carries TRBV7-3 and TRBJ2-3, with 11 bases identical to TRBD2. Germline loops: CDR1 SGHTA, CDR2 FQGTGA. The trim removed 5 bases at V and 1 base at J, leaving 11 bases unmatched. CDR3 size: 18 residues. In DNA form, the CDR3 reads TGTGCCAGCAGCCATGGGCCTAGCGGGGGGCCGGGCACAGATACGCAGTATTTT. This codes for CASSHGPSGGPGTDTQYF.

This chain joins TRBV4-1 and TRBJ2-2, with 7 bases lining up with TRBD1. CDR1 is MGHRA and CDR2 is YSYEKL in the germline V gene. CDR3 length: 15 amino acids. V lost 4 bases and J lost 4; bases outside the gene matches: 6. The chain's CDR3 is CASSPRQGGTGELFF. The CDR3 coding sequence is TGCGCCAGCAGCCCAAGACAGGGCGGCACCGGGGAGCTGTTTTTT.

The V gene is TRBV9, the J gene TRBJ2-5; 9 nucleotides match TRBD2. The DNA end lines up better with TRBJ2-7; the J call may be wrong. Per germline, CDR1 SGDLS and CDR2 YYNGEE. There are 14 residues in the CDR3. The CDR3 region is CASSPQTSGYEQYF. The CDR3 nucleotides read TGTGCCAGCAGCCCTCAGACTAGCGGCTACGAGCAGTACTTC.

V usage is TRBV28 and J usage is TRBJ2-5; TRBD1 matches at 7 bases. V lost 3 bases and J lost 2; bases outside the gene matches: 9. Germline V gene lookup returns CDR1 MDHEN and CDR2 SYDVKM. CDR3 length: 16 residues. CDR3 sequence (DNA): TGTGCCAGCAGTTTCACAGGGGAAAAATTTCAAGAGACCCAGTACTTC. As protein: CASSFTGEKFQETQYF.

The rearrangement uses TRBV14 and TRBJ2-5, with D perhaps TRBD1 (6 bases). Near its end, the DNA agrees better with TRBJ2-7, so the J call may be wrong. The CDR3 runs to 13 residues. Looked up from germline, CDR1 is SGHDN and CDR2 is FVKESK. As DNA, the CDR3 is TGTGCCAGCAGCTGGACAGTGACCTACGAGCAGTACTTC. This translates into CASSWTVTYEQYF.